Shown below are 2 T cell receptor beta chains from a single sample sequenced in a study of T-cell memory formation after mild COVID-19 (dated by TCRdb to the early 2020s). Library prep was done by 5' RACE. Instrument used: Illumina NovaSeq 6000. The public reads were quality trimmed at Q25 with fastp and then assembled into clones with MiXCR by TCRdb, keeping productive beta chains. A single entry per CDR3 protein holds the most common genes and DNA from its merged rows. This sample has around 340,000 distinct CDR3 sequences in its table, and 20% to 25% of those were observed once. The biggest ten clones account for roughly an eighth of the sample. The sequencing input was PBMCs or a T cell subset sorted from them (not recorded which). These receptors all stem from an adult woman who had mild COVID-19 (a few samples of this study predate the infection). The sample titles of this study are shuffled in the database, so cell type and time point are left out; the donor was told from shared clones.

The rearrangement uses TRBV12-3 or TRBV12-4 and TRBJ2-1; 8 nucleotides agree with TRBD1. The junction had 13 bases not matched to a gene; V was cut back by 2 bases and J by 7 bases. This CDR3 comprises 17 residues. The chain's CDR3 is CASSLYRRGRSGNEQFF. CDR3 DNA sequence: TGTGCCAGCAGTTTATACCGCAGGGGGCGGTCAGGGAATGAGCAGTTCTTC.

CDR3 loop: CALSGLRGREQYF. The CDR3 DNA reads as TGTGCGCTTTCCGGCCTAAGGGGCCGGGAGCAGTACTTC. The rearrangement links TRBV11-2 to TRBJ2-7; possibly TRBD1 for D (5 bases). CDR1 and CDR2 (germline): SGHAT, FQNNGV. The CDR3 runs 13 residues.